The clone carrying this TCR beta chain was seen repeatedly, ten times or more. Its antigen is unidentified. TCRdb processed the reads anew with MiXCR; each CDR3 protein has one entry. The data show about 830,000 distinct CDR3 sequences, 32% seen once. This entry belongs to a study of T cell repertoires in cytomegalovirus infection. The wider study: As its CMV epitopes, the study selected recently identified HLA-C-restricted and well-studied HLA-B-restricted targets. Through public TCR beta signatures, both CMV infection and matching HLA type were indicated.

The V end was cut by 2 bases, the J end by 8 bases, with 7 bases between. The CDR3 contains 12 residues. CDR1 and CDR2 (germline): SEHNR, FQNEAQ (reference sequence). This receptor was obtained from a human donor in good health (CMV status not recorded). Some clones in this sample may be carry-over from other donors' samples. The sequences come from cultured CD8+ T cells from PBMCs, collected from culture after CMV antigen stimulation. This sequence joins TRBV7-9 and TRBJ2-4, with no clear D. The CDR3 coding sequence is TGTGCCAGCAGCTTATCAAGAGACATTCAGTACTTC. Its protein is CASSLSRDIQYF.